These T cell receptor beta chains were read from a single sample in a study of shared clonotypes between healthy human individuals. Assay used: immunoSEQ multiplex PCR; TCRdb lists only in-frame clones, some missing. The profile covers 950,000 to 1,100,000 clones, with approximately 78% appearing a single time and 0.6% to 0.7% taken by the ten largest. What was sequenced was memory CD4+ T cells from PBMCs. These receptors were obtained from a man between 18 and 29 years old in good health. Some clones in this sample may be carry-over from other donors' samples. The CDR3 runs from the conserved cysteine through the conserved F or W. Each record gives: V gene, J gene, D gene, CDR3 length, clone size, CDR3 DNA, CDR3 protein. D genes are given only for firm matches. Where a row states a size, it is once, few, many or the class of an expanded clone; other rows omit it.

>TRBV5-1|TRBJ2-7|TRBD2|14|.
TGCGCCAGCAGCTCGGGAGGTAGCGACTACGAGCAGTACTTC
CASSSGGSDYEQYF
>TRBV9|TRBJ2-1|TRBD2|15|.
TGTGCCAGCAGCGTTAGCGGGGGTTCCTACAATGAGCAGTTCTTC
CASSVSGGSYNEQFF
>TRBV5-8|TRBJ1-3|.|17|.
TGTGCCAGCAGCTTGGAGGCGCCAACCCACTCTGGAAACACCATATATTTT
CASSLEAPTHSGNTIYF
>TRBV2|TRBJ1-4|TRBD1|15|.
TGTGCCAGCAACCGGGACAGGGGGCAAAATGAAAAACTGTTTTTT
CASNRDRGQNEKLFF
>TRBV7-6|TRBJ2-3|.|15|.
TGTGCCAGCAGTTCGACCGAACGGTTCTTTAGCGGGCAGTATTTT
CASSSTERFFSGQYF
>TRBV2|TRBJ1-2|.|14|.
TGTGCCAGCAGTGGGATACTAGCTAACTATGGCTACACCTTC
CASSGILANYGYTF
>TRBV25-1|TRBJ1-1|.|12|few
TGTGCCAGCAGCAGGGGACCGACTGAAGCTTTCTTT
CASSRGPTEAFF
>TRBV2|TRBJ1-2|.|13|.
TGTGCCAGCACTCCGGCCCGTAACTATGGCTACACCTTC
CASTPARNYGYTF
>TRBV30|TRBJ2-7|.|13|few
TGTGCCTGGAGTCAGAGAAGGGCCTACGAGCAGTACTTC
CAWSQRRAYEQYF
>TRBV28|TRBJ1-1|TRBD1|14|.
TGTGCCAGCAGTGGGGGACAGGGGATTACTGAAGCTTTCTTT
CASSGGQGITEAFF
>TRBV29-1|TRBJ2-2|.|12|few
TGCAGCGTTGCAGGGTCCACCGGGGAGCTGTTTTTT
CSVAGSTGELFF
>TRBV7-8|TRBJ2-7|TRBD2|14|few
TGTGCCAGCAGCCCACGCGGGGGGCACTACGAGCAGTACTTC
CASSPRGGHYEQYF